Presented here are 32 T cell receptor beta chains from one specimen sequenced in a study of OX40 agonist ivuxolimab in advanced cancers. Receptor amplification or capture employed the immunoSEQ multiplex PCR assay. Imported from immuneACCESS, the table was reduced by TCRdb to in-frame sequences with V and J called. These copies leave out some clones; in studies compared against another copy, an unresolved V gene accounts for under half, and the cause of the remainder is not known. The sample includes about 60,000 clones, with approximately 88% observed a single time. The ten largest clones capture approximately 2.5% of the sample. The specimen was CD4+ or CD8+ T cells sorted from blood, collected in a trial of the OX40 agonist ivuxolimab. The receptors originated from an adult with an advanced solid tumor such as melanoma, head and neck, liver or kidney cancer.

This chain joins TRBV11-2 and TRBJ1-1; 7 positions agree with TRBD1. Per germline, CDR1 SGHAT and CDR2 FQNNGV. CDR3 size: 14 residues. V shed 5 bases and J 5 bases; nucleotides not matched to a gene: 8. The CDR3 nucleotides read TGTGCCAGCAGCCCGGGGACAGTAGATACTGAAGCTTTCTTT. It yields the protein CASSPGTVDTEAFF.

The gene calls are TRBV5-4 and TRBJ2-7; D ambiguous. The CDR3 sequence is 17 residues long. From germline, CDR1 is SGHNT and CDR2 YYREEE (reference sequence). Trimming pared 0 bases from V and 0 bases from J, leaving 16 bases between. The CDR3, as DNA: TGTGCCAGCAGCTTGGTACGGGCATCAGGAAGCTCCTACGAGCAGTACTTC. It translates to CASSLVRASGSSYEQYF.

This chain joins TRBV27 and TRBJ2-7, with D unresolved. This CDR3 is 14 amino acids long. V was cut by 3 bases and J by 6 bases, with 15 bases left in between. Germline V gene data show CDR1 as MNHEY and CDR2 as SMNVEV (reference sequence). CDR3 amino acids: CASSFSSGSGEQYF. The CDR3 nucleotides read TGTGCCAGCAGTTTCTCATCCGGGTCGGGCGAGCAGTACTTC.

The chain links TRBV6-6 to TRBJ1-2; 12 nucleotides agree with TRBD1. V shed 6 bases, J shed 5 bases, and the junction held 7 bases outside the gene matches. The length of the CDR3 is 15 residues. Germline V gene lookup returns CDR1 MNHNY and CDR2 SVGAGI (reference sequence). The CDR3 DNA sequence: TGTGCCAGCAGGCCGGGACAGGGGGCTTCTTATGGCTACACCTTC. Translating gives CASRPGQGASYGYTF.

This rearrangement joins TRBV29-1 to TRBJ2-2; 9 bases map to TRBD1. The V segment lost 6 bases and the J segment 5 bases; nucleotides outside the gene matches: 4. The CDR3 spans 13 residues. Germline CDR1 reads SQVTM; CDR2 reads ANQGSEA. The DNA of the CDR3 is TGCAGCGTCGGACAGGGGACGACCGGGGAGCTGTTTTTT. It encodes CSVGQGTTGELFF.

The genes are TRBV10-3 and TRBJ2-3, with TRBD2 as a possible D gene (6 bases). The germline CDR1 and CDR2 sequences are ENHRY and SYGVKD. Deletions cut 8 bases from V and 8 bases from J, with 17 bases between. This CDR3 has 13 amino acids. DNA for the CDR3: TGTGCCATCGTTGACGGGAGCTTCGGTACGCAGTATTTT. It specifies CAIVDGSFGTQYF.

The chain combines TRBV6-5 with TRBJ2-7; 10 bases fit TRBD1. The CDR3 length is 15 residues. The germline V gene encodes CDR1 MNHEY and CDR2 SVGAGI. The V and J ends lost 5 bases and 5 bases, in that order; junction bases with no gene match: 9. DNA for the CDR3: TGTGCCAGCAGTCGTTCCGGGACAGGGGTACACGAGCAGTACTTC. Its protein is CASSRSGTGVHEQYF.

Concerning this clone itself: The sample contains more than one DNA sequence encoding this CDR3. This chain joins TRBV6-5 and TRBJ2-5; no definite D call. The germline V and J ends were trimmed by 3 bases and 5 bases, with 10 bases remaining between them. Germline V CDR1 and CDR2: MNHEY, SVGAGI. The CDR3 runs to 13 residues. CDR3 amino acids: CASSYSRQETQYF. CDR3 DNA: TGTGCCAGCAGTTATTCGCGGCAGGAGACCCAGTACTTC.

The J gene is TRBJ1-1, the V gene TRBV30; 10 bases fit TRBD1. The ends lost 5 bases at V and 5 bases at J; junction bases unmatched: 5. The germline CDR1 and CDR2 sequences are GTSNPN and SVGIG (reference sequence). The CDR3 runs 13 residues. This CDR3 is CAWAGQGKTEAFF. The CDR3 bases are TGTGCCTGGGCGGGACAGGGGAAAACTGAAGCTTTCTTT.

This clone was observed a handful of times. V gene TRBV7-9 combines with J gene TRBJ2-2; 11 bases agree with TRBD1. There are 15 residues in the CDR3. V gave up 9 bases and J gave up 4 bases; unmatched junction bases: 7. Germline loops: CDR1 SEHNR, CDR2 FQNEAQ (reference sequence). This chain's CDR3 is CASRTGGAPTGELFF. CDR3 nucleotide sequence: TGTGCCAGTAGGACAGGGGGCGCTCCCACCGGGGAGCTGTTTTTT.

This clone was counted between two and nine times. The V and J genes are TRBV19 and TRBJ2-3, with a tentative D call TRBD2 (6 bases). Trimming shortened V by 2 bases and J by 8 bases, and 11 bases separated the two germline ends. The CDR3 is 13 amino acids. Looked up from germline, CDR1 is LNHDA and CDR2 is SQIVND (reference sequence). CDR3 in DNA: TGTGCCAGTAGTATATCGGGAGTAGCTACGCAGTATTTT. This encodes CASSISGVATQYF. The full variable domain, in which reference TRBV19 and TRBJ2-3 provide the parts outside the CDR3, is DGGITQSPKYLFRKEGQNVTLSCEQNLNHDAMYWYRQDPGQGLRLIYYSQIVNDFQKGDIAEGYSVSREKKESFPLTVTSAQKNPTAFYLCASSISGVATQYFGPGTRLTVL.

The chain links TRBV5-1 to TRBJ2-7; no definite D call. This CDR3 comprises 14 residues. Trimming pared 5 bases from V and 0 bases from J, leaving 12 bases between. CDR1 and CDR2 from the germline V gene are SGHRS and YFSETQ. The CDR3 loop reads CASSIGTDSYEQYF. The CDR3 DNA sequence: TGCGCCAGCAGTATTGGTACAGACTCCTACGAGCAGTACTTC.

The CDR3 DNA follows: TGTGCCAGCACCGGGATTTTCAACACTGAAGCTTTCTTT. This encodes CASTGIFNTEAFF. The J gene is TRBJ1-1, the V gene TRBV2, with no clear D. V lost 7 bases, J lost 2 bases, and 11 bases lay in between. The CDR3 sequence is 13 residues long. Looked up from germline, CDR1 is SNHLY and CDR2 is FYNNEI. The whole variable domain, remainder taken from reference TRBV2 and TRBJ1-1, is EPEVTQTPSHQVTQMGQEVILRCVPISNHLYFYWYRQILGQKVEFLVSFYNNEISEKSEIFDDQFSVERPDGSNFTLKIRSTKLEDSAMYFCASTGIFNTEAFFGQGTRLTVV.

The table lists this clone with a few counts. The chain employs TRBV30 and TRBJ1-5; maybe TRBD1 (5 bases). The CDR3 totals 12 residues. Germline V gene lookup returns CDR1 GTSNPN and CDR2 SVGIG (reference sequence). Deletions cut 8 bases from V and 7 bases from J, with 15 bases between. The CDR3 here is CAAQGIGQPQHF. The CDR3 region has the DNA TGTGCCGCCCAGGGAATCGGACAGCCCCAGCATTTT.

The chain recombines TRBV25-1 with TRBJ1-1, with a possible D match to TRBD1 (5 bases). V lost 6 bases to trimming and J lost 3 bases, with 8 bases between them. The CDR3 covers 12 residues. Germline CDR1 reads MGHDK; CDR2 reads SYGVNS. This CDR3 reads CASRGLYTEAFF. DNA for the CDR3: TGTGCCAGCAGGGGGCTGTACACTGAAGCTTTCTTT.

Here the CDR3 DNA reads TGTGCCTGGAGTGAACTAGCGGAAGAGACCCAGTACTTC. It specifies CAWSELAEETQYF. This chain joins TRBV30 and TRBJ2-5; 8 bases are shared with TRBD2. Germline V gives CDR1 GTSNPN, CDR2 SVGIG (reference sequence). V was clipped by 1 base and J by 3 bases; unmatched bases: 1. The CDR3 runs 13 residues.

The J gene is TRBJ2-1, the V gene TRBV19, with 11 bases matching TRBD2. The V segment lost 5 bases and the J segment 3 bases; nucleotides outside the gene matches: 3. The CDR3 length is 15 residues. Germline V CDR1 and CDR2: LNHDA, SQIVND (reference sequence). The CDR3 region has the DNA TGTGCCAGTAGTCTGGGACTAGCGGACTACAATGAGCAGTTCTTC. Translation: CASSLGLADYNEQFF.

The CDR3 sequence is CATSSYGTSGRPRDEQFF. CDR3 DNA sequence: TGTGCCACCAGCAGTTATGGGACTAGCGGGAGACCCCGCGATGAGCAGTTCTTC. The chain carries TRBV15 and TRBJ2-1; 14 nucleotides align to TRBD2. V lost 3 bases and J lost 8; bases outside the gene matches: 12. This CDR3 has 18 residues. CDR1 is LNHNV and CDR2 is YYDKDF in the germline V gene (reference sequence).

This chain joins TRBV2 and TRBJ2-6; tentative D call: TRBD1 (5 bases). The V end was cut by 9 bases, the J end by 0 bases, with 12 bases between. The CDR3 totals 15 residues. Germline V gene lookup returns CDR1 SNHLY and CDR2 FYNNEI. CDR3 nucleotide sequence: TGTGCCAGTGCACAGGAGAGCTCTGGGGCCAACGTCCTGACTTTC. Translating gives CASAQESSGANVLTF. The full variable domain, its missing parts supplied by reference TRBV2 and TRBJ2-6, is EPEVTQTPSHQVTQMGQEVILRCVPISNHLYFYWYRQILGQKVEFLVSFYNNEISEKSEIFDDQFSVERPDGSNFTLKIRSTKLEDSAMYFCASAQESSGANVLTFGAGSRLTVL.

This rearrangement joins TRBV5-1 to TRBJ2-5, with a tentative D call TRBD1 (6 bases). Germline-derived CDR1 and CDR2 are SGHRS and YFSETQ. V lost 0 bases to trimming and J lost 5 bases, with 11 bases between them. The CDR3 spans 14 residues. CDR3 protein: CASSLAQGQETQYF. Written as DNA, the CDR3 is TGCGCCAGCAGCTTGGCACAGGGTCAGGAGACCCAGTACTTC.

This clone has just one count. V usage is TRBV6-5 and J usage is TRBJ1-1; 7 bases align to TRBD1. Germline V gene sequence: CDR1 MNHEY, CDR2 SVGAGI. Trimming took 4 bases from V and 1 from J; bases not matched to a gene: 3. The CDR3 totals 14 residues. This CDR3 is CASSFRTGNTEAFF. The CDR3 DNA sequence: TGTGCCAGCAGTTTCCGGACAGGGAACACTGAAGCTTTCTTT.

The chain has TRBV5-5 and TRBJ2-2, with 9 bases aligning to TRBD2. With V trimmed by 0 bases and J by 0 bases, 3 bases remained unmatched. The CDR3 is made up of 17 amino acids. The germline gives CDR1 SGHKS, CDR2 YYEKEE (reference sequence). CDR3 region: CASSLEPSGTNTGELFF. As DNA, the CDR3 is TGTGCCAGCAGCTTGGAGCCTAGCGGGACGAACACCGGGGAGCTGTTTTTT. Full variable domain (remainder filled in from reference TRBV5-5 and TRBJ2-2): DAGVTQSPTHLIKTRGQQVTLRCSPISGHKSVSWYQQVLGQGPQFIFQYYEKEERGRGNFPDRFSARQFPNYSSELNVNALLLGDSALYLCASSLEPSGTNTGELFFGEGSRLTVL.

V gene TRBV18 combines with J gene TRBJ2-7; TRBD1 aligns across 8 bases. CDR1 and CDR2 (germline): KGHSH, LQKENI. There are 12 residues in the CDR3. The V and J ends lost 3 bases and 6 bases, in that order; junction bases with no gene match: 1. For the CDR3, the DNA is TGTGCCAGCTCACCCACAGGGGGCGAGCAGTACTTC. As protein: CASSPTGGEQYF.

The rearrangement uses TRBV6-5 and TRBJ1-6; D is perhaps TRBD1 (6 bases). Germline V CDR1 and CDR2: MNHEY, SVGAGI. V lost 6 bases and J 6 bases, leaving 15 bases between the germline ends. The CDR3 contains 15 residues. The CDR3: CASRRAGAGNSPLHF. The CDR3 nucleotides are TGTGCCAGCAGAAGAGCAGGGGCTGGTAATTCACCCCTCCACTTT.

The chain uses TRBV10-3 and TRBJ2-5, with D perhaps TRBD1 (6 bases). The V gene's germline CDR1 is ENHRY and CDR2 SYGVKD. This CDR3 comprises 12 residues. With 3 bases removed from V and 4 bases from J, the gap between germline ends came to 6 bases. The CDR3 DNA reads as TGTGCCATCAGTGACAGGGGAGAGACCCAGTACTTC. Its translation is CAISDRGETQYF.

Comment on this clone: At one of its ends the junction is not consistent with the germline gene, which may arise from a read error. The sample has other DNA sequences that encode this CDR3 too. V and J are TRBV7-2 and TRBJ2-5; no clear D. The CDR3 has 15 amino acids. Germline CDR1 is SGHTA and CDR2 is FQGNSA. The CDR3 sequence is CASSLATAHSETQYF. CDR3 in DNA: TGTGCCAGCAGCTTAGCTACGGCGCATTCGGAGACTCAGTACTTC.

This rearrangement joins TRBV6-1 to TRBJ1-2, with a possible D match to TRBD1 (5 bases). The CDR3 extends over 14 amino acids. The germline CDR1 and CDR2 sequences are MNHNS and SASEGT. Deletions cut 1 base from V and 6 bases from J, with 12 bases between. The CDR3 DNA sequence: TGTGCCAGCAGTGAAGGTGAAGGGGTTGATGGCTACACCTTC. Amino acid sequence: CASSEGEGVDGYTF.

The chain employs TRBV5-4 and TRBJ2-3, with a tentative D call TRBD2 (6 bases). Trimming pared 0 bases from V and 4 bases from J, leaving 15 bases between. The CDR3 is made up of 16 amino acids. Germline lookup yields CDR1 SGHNT and CDR2 YYREEE (reference sequence). This CDR3 is CASSLGLGQKADTQYF. The CDR3 DNA follows: TGTGCCAGCAGCTTGGGACTAGGCCAAAAGGCAGATACGCAGTATTTT.

CDR3 in amino acids: CASSLALGYTGELFF. In nucleotides, the CDR3 is TGTGCCAGCAGCTTAGCTCTGGGGTACACCGGGGAGCTGTTTTTT. This chain connects TRBV7-2 to TRBJ2-2; D gene unclear. This CDR3 has 15 residues. Trimming pared 0 bases from V and 3 bases from J, leaving 8 bases between. Germline lookup yields CDR1 SGHTA and CDR2 FQGNSA.

V gene TRBV11-2 combines with J gene TRBJ2-5, with 10 positions matching TRBD1. The CDR3 contains 15 residues. The germline gives CDR1 SGHAT, CDR2 FQNNGV. V was clipped by 4 bases and J by 5 bases; unmatched bases: 7. Here the CDR3 DNA reads TGTGCCAGCAGCTACCGGGACAGGGGACGCGAGACCCAGTACTTC. The encoded protein is CASSYRDRGRETQYF.

The genes are TRBV5-6 and TRBJ2-5, with TRBD2 matching over 9 bases. This CDR3 has 15 residues. V was pared by 4 bases and J by 4 bases, with 8 bases of the junction left unmatched. The germline gives CDR1 SGHDT, CDR2 YYEEEE. CDR3: CASSPLAGVGETQYF. In DNA, the CDR3 is TGTGCCAGCAGCCCTTTAGCGGGAGTCGGAGAGACCCAGTACTTC.

The CDR3 region is CASRAREWNTEAFF. CDR3 coding DNA: TGTGCCAGCAGGGCCCGAGAGTGGAACACTGAAGCTTTCTTT. V and J are TRBV6-1 and TRBJ1-1; D gene uncertain. Germline V CDR1 and CDR2: MNHNS, SASEGT. The germline V and J ends were trimmed by 6 bases and 1 base, with 12 bases remaining between them. This CDR3 has 14 amino acids.